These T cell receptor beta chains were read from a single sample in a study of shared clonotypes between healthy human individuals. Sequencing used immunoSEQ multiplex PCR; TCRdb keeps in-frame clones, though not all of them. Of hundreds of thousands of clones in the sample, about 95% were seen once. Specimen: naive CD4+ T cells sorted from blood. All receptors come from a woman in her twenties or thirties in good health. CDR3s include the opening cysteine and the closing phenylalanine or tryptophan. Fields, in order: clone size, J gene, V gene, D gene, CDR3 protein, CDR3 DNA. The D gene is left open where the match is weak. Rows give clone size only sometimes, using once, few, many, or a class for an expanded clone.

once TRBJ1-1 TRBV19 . CASSLGHPNTEAFF TGTGCCAGTAGTCTAGGACACCCGAACACTGAAGCTTTCTTT
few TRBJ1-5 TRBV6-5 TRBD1 CASSRQGNGNQPQHF TGTGCCAGCAGTCGACAGGGGAATGGCAATCAGCCCCAGCATTTT
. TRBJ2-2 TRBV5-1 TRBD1 CASRPPGTANTGELFF TGCGCCAGCCGCCCCCCCGGGACAGCGAACACCGGGGAGCTGTTTTTT
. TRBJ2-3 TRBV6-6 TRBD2 CASSSPRSGRGDTQYF TGTGCCAGCAGTTCGCCCCGTAGCGGGAGGGGAGATACGCAGTATTTT
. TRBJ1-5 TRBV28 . CASRPSNQPQHF TGTGCCAGTAGGCCTAGCAATCAGCCCCAGCATTTT
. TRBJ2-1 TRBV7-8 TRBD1 CASSQGQGTYNEQFF TGTGCCAGCAGCCAGGGACAGGGGACGTACAATGAGCAGTTCTTC
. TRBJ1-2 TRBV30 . CAWSELSSNPYGYTF TGTGCCTGGAGTGAACTGTCGTCAAACCCCTATGGCTACACCTTC
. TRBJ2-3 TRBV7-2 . CASNRLRRRDTDTQYF TGTGCCAGCAACCGTTTACGTCGGAGGGACACAGATACGCAGTATTTT
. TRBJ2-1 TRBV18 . CASSRLLDVGYNEQFF TGTGCCAGCTCGCGACTACTAGATGTTGGCTACAATGAGCAGTTCTTC
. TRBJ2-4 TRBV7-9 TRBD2 CASSTPGTSGIAKNIQYF TGTGCCAGCAGCACGCCCGGGACTAGCGGGATAGCCAAAAACATTCAGTACTTC
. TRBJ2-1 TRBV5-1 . CASSFDGNSYNEQFF TGCGCCAGCAGCTTCGATGGGAACTCCTACAATGAGCAGTTCTTC
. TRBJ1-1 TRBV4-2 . CASSQDLISGVNTEAFF TGTGCCAGCAGCCAAGATTTAATCTCGGGTGTGAACACTGAAGCTTTCTTT
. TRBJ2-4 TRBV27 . CASSVLGSGAKNIQYF TGTGCCAGCAGTGTCCTAGGGAGCGGTGCCAAAAACATTCAGTACTTC
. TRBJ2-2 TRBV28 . CASRGLNTGELFF TGTGCCAGCAGGGGACTGAACACCGGGGAGCTGTTTTTT
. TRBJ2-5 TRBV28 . CASSLLGETQYF TGTGCCAGCAGTTTACTAGGAGAGACCCAGTACTTC
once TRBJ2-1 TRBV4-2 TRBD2 CASSHTPSGTSVSEQFF TGTGCCAGCAGCCATACCCCCTCCGGGACTAGCGTATCCGAGCAGTTCTTC
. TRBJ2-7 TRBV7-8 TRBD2 CASSLALAGGRSSYEQYF TGTGCCAGCAGCTTAGCACTAGCGGGAGGAAGGAGCTCCTACGAGCAGTACTTC
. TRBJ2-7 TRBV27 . CASSSSGVYEQYF TGTGCCAGCAGTTCATCAGGGGTCTACGAGCAGTACTTC
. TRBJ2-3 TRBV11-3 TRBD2 CASSLGTSGTDTQYF TGTGCCAGCAGCCTTGGGACTAGCGGGACCGATACGCAGTATTTT
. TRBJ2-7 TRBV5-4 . CASSLEGGFSRYTEQYF TGTGCCAGCAGCTTGGAAGGGGGGTTTAGCAGGTATACGGAGCAGTACTTC
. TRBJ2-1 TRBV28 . CASSGAESSYNEQFF TGTGCCAGCAGTGGAGCGGAAAGCTCCTACAATGAGCAGTTCTTC
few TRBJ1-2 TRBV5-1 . CASSLEGSDYGYTF TGCGCCAGCAGCTTGGAGGGGAGCGACTATGGCTACACCTTC
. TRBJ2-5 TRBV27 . CASSLHHGETQYF TGTGCCAGCAGTTTACATCATGGGGAGACCCAGTACTTC
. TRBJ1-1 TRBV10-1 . CASSGTINAEAFF TGCGCCAGCAGTGGGACTATTAACGCTGAAGCTTTCTTT
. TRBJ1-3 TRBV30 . CAWSEGQAGNTIYF TGTGCCTGGAGTGAGGGCCAGGCTGGAAACACCATATATTTT
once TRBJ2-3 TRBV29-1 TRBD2 CSVDLAGAGSTDTQYF TGCAGCGTTGATCTGGCGGGAGCTGGTAGCACAGATACGCAGTATTTT
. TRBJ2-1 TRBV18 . CASSPITINEQFF TGTGCCAGCTCACCGATTACTATCAATGAGCAGTTCTTC
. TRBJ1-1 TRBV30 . CAWRAPWTDEAFF TGTGCCTGGAGGGCTCCTTGGACAGATGAAGCTTTCTTT
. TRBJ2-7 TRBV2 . CASSEPGSLNEQYF TGTGCCAGCAGTGAACCCGGGAGCCTAAACGAGCAGTACTTC
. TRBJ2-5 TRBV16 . CASSNHGETQYF TGTGCCAGCAGCAACCACGGCGAGACCCAGTACTTC
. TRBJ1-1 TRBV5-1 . CASSLGTGSTEAFF TGCGCCAGCAGCTTGGGTACGGGATCCACTGAAGCTTTCTTT
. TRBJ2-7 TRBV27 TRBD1 CASSSRQGYEQYF TGTGCCAGCAGTTCCCGACAGGGCTACGAGCAGTACTTC
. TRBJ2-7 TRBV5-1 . CASSLGTANYEQYF TGCGCCAGCAGCTTGGGGACAGCAAACTACGAGCAGTACTTC
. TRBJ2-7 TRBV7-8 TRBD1 CASSLPGQGSGEQYF TGTGCCAGCAGCTTACCGGGACAGGGTTCGGGAGAGCAGTACTTC
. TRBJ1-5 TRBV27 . CASSPLAPRVRQPQHF TGTGCCAGCAGTCCACTGGCCCCGAGGGTGCGTCAGCCCCAGCATTTT
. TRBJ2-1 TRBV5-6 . CASSLGLLKGNEQFF TGTGCCAGCAGCTTGGGACTCCTTAAGGGGAATGAGCAGTTCTTC
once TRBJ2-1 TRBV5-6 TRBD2 CASSLPGGPPEQFF TGTGCCAGCAGCTTGCCGGGAGGGCCACCTGAGCAGTTCTTC
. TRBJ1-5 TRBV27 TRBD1 CASSLSRGSSQPQHF TGTGCCAGCAGTTTATCCAGGGGGAGTAGTCAGCCCCAGCATTTT
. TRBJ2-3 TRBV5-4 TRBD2 CASSQGGTRADTQYF TGTGCCAGCAGCCAGGGTGGGACTAGAGCAGATACGCAGTATTTT
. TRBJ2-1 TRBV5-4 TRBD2 CASSWPGLAGGNEQFF TGTGCCAGCAGCTGGCCGGGACTAGCGGGCGGCAATGAGCAGTTCTTC
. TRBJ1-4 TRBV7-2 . CASSSRVLDEKLFF TGTGCCAGCAGCTCGCGGGTGTTGGATGAAAAACTGTTTTTT
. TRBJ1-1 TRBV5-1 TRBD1 CASSLGRDRRNTEAFF TGCGCCAGCAGCTTGGGGAGGGACAGACGAAACACTGAAGCTTTCTTT
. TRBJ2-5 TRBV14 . CASSRLGQETQYF TGTGCCAGCAGCCGACTAGGACAAGAGACCCAGTACTTC
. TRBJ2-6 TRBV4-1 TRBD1 CASSQEDRRSVKVLTF TGCGCCAGCAGCCAAGAGGACAGGCGTTCTGTCAAGGTCCTGACTTTC
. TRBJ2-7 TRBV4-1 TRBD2 CASSQVLAGGYEQYF TGCGCCAGCAGCCAAGTGCTAGCGGGAGGGTACGAGCAGTACTTC
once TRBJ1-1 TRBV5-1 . CASSLARGADTEAFF TGCGCCAGCAGCTTGGCCAGGGGCGCAGACACTGAAGCTTTCTTT
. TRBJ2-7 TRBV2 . CASRETGRYEQYF TGTGCCAGCAGAGAGACAGGGAGGTACGAGCAGTACTTC
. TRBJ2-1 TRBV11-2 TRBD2 CASSSRGASGSYNEQFF TGTGCCAGCAGCTCCCGAGGGGCTAGCGGGAGCTACAATGAGCAGTTCTTC
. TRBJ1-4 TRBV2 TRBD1 CASRRQGTEKLFF TGTGCCAGCCGAAGACAGGGTACTGAAAAACTGTTTTTT
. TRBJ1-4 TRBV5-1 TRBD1 CASRRQGTATNEKLFF TGCGCCAGCAGAAGACAGGGGACTGCAACTAATGAAAAACTGTTTTTT
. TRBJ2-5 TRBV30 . CAWRGAGETQYF TGTGCCTGGAGGGGAGCGGGAGAGACCCAGTACTTC
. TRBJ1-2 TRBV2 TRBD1 CAREIFSGTEITFGPGSGYTF TGTGCCAGAGAGATTTTTTCCGGGACAGAGATAACCTTTGGTCCGGGGAGTGGCTACACCTTC